Listed below are T cell receptor beta chains from one sample, sequenced in a study of T cell repertoires in cytomegalovirus infection. Antigens of these TCRs are unknown. TCRdb re-called the reads through MiXCR, storing one row per CDR3 protein. The sample gives about 890,000 distinct CDR3 sequences, around 30% of which show up once; about 14% is in the top ten. The sequences come from cultured CD8+ T cells from PBMCs, collected from culture after CMV antigen stimulation. These receptors were obtained from a human donor in good health (CMV status not recorded). Some clones in this sample may be carry-over from other donors' samples. Both conserved end residues are part of each CDR3. A D gene is named only where the DNA matches it firmly. Where a row states a size, it is once, few, many or the class of an expanded clone; other rows omit it.

TRBV11-2	TRBJ2-5	few	TRBD1	CASSFPGTGISETQYF	TGTGCCAGCAGTTTCCCCGGGACAGGGATATCAGAGACCCAGTACTTC
TRBV3-1	TRBJ2-3	-	-	CASSHRPDTQYF	TGTGCCAGCAGCCACAGACCAGATACGCAGTATTTT
TRBV11-3	TRBJ2-7	-	-	CASSPPEGPRTHEQYF	TGTGCCAGCAGCCCACCCGAGGGGCCGAGGACCCACGAGCAGTACTTC
TRBV6-5	TRBJ2-2	-	-	CASSQHHLGELFF	TGTGCCAGCAGCCAACATCATCTCGGGGAGCTGTTTTTT
TRBV2	TRBJ1-6	-	-	CASSEVPGTPLHF	TGTGCCAGCAGTGAAGTGCCAGGGACACCCCTCCACTTT
TRBV6-2/TRBV6-3	TRBJ2-5	few	TRBD2	CASSWRGTSRFGETQYF	TGTGCCAGCAGTTGGAGGGGGACTAGCCGGTTTGGGGAGACCCAGTACTTC
TRBV6-1	TRBJ1-1	many	TRBD1	CASSSGTGFGTEAFF	TGTGCCAGCAGCTCCGGGACAGGGTTCGGCACTGAAGCTTTCTTT
TRBV10-2	TRBJ2-7	-	TRBD2	CASSEGRGAGGYEQYF	TGCGCCAGCAGTGAGGGGCGGGGAGCGGGGGGCTACGAGCAGTACTTC
TRBV6-1	TRBJ1-2	few	-	CATPQATNYGYTF	TGTGCCACCCCCCAAGCAACCAACTATGGCTACACCTTC
TRBV4-1	TRBJ1-6	-	TRBD1	CASSQLTGPSSYNSPLHF	TGCGCCAGCAGCCAACTGACAGGGCCCAGCTCCTATAATTCACCCCTCCACTTT
TRBV5-5	TRBJ2-1	-	TRBD2	CASSIIWRGRDEQFF	TGTGCCAGCAGTATTATCTGGCGGGGGAGGGATGAGCAGTTCTTC
TRBV29-1	TRBJ1-3	-	-	CSVAGFSGNTIYF	TGCAGCGTTGCGGGGTTTTCAGGAAACACCATATATTTT
TRBV6-2/TRBV6-3	TRBJ2-3	-	-	CASRKGTTDTQYF	TGTGCCAGCAGGAAAGGGACCACAGATACGCAGTATTTT